This T cell receptor (beta chain) derives from a study of T cell repertoires in cytomegalovirus infection. Study-wide results and limits: The study identified carriers of CMV plus the relevant HLA from cumulative public TCR beta family frequency. The response measured ex vivo was dominated by TCR beta clonotypes (HLA-C-restricted and CMV-specific).

TCRdb passed the reads through MiXCR, listing each CDR3 protein once. The table shows 200,000 to 250,000 distinct CDR3 sequences, with approximately 22% occurring only once. The table lists this clonotype with many counts. Its antigen is currently unknown. CDR3 length: 15 residues. V was pared by 7 bases and J by 7 bases, with 11 bases of the junction left unmatched. Germline CDR1 is MNHEY and CDR2 is SMNVEV (reference sequence). The clonotype was recovered from a human donor in good health (CMV status not recorded). Some clones in this sample may be carry-over from other donors' samples. The sample was CD8+ T cells from PBMCs. The rearrangement uses TRBV27 and TRBJ2-2; 8 nucleotides match TRBD1. CDR3 sequence (DNA): TGTGCCAGCACCATTCGGACAGGGCAAGACGGGGAGCTGTTTTTT. Protein product: CASTIRTGQDGELFF.